Shown below are 6 T cell receptor beta chains from a single sample sequenced in a study of T cell changes during pregnancy in multiple sclerosis. The data were produced by immunoSEQ multiplex PCR, yet TCRdb's version contains in-frame clones alone and is incomplete. The sample has about 41,000 clones, roughly 87% seen once. The sample consisted of CD4+ T cells from peripheral blood mononuclear cells, taken in the first trimester of pregnancy. The receptors stem from a female donor with multiple sclerosis, enrolled in a pregnancy study.

The chain carries TRBV5-1 and TRBJ2-6; the D is unclear. From germline, CDR1 is SGHRS and CDR2 YFSETQ. The CDR3 has 16 residues. V lost 5 bases, J lost 0 bases, and 12 bases lay in between. Here the CDR3 reads CASSSQVSSGANVLTF. The CDR3 DNA reads TGCGCCAGCAGTTCCCAGGTCAGCTCTGGGGCCAACGTCCTGACTTTC. Full variable domain (remainder filled in from reference TRBV5-1 and TRBJ2-6): KAGVTQTPRYLIKTRGQQVTLSCSPISGHRSVSWYQQTPGQGLQFLFEYFSETQRNKGNFPGRFSGRQFSNSRSEMNVSTLELGDSALYLCASSSQVSSGANVLTFGAGSRLTVL.

The V call is TRBV20-1, the J call TRBJ1-5, with D possibly matching TRBD1 (5 bases). The CDR3 has 11 amino acids. Germline V gene sequence: CDR1 DFQATT, CDR2 SNEGSKA (reference sequence). CDR3 sequence: CSSGGDQPQHF. The CDR3 region has the DNA TGCAGCTCCGGGGGGGATCAGCCCCAGCATTTT.

The V and J genes are TRBV28 and TRBJ2-2; 9 nucleotides align to TRBD2. The CDR3 consists of 16 residues. In germline, CDR1 is MDHEN, CDR2 SYDVKM. V trimming: 5 bases; J trimming: 6 bases; junction bases outside the gene matches: 10. CDR3 sequence (DNA): TGTGCCAGCAGTCATAGCGGGAGCTCCCGGTCCGGGGAGCTGTTTTTT. It codes for CASSHSGSSRSGELFF.

The chain links TRBV18 to TRBJ2-7, with TRBD2 as a possible D gene (5 bases). Between the trimmed V and J ends, which lost 2 bases and 0 bases, there was a span of 11 bases. CDR3 size: 15 residues. The germline V gene encodes CDR1 KGHSH and CDR2 LQKENI. Written as DNA, the CDR3 is TGTGCCAGCTCACCAAACGGACTTGCCTCCTACGAGCAGTACTTC. It specifies CASSPNGLASYEQYF. Supplemented by reference TRBV18 and TRBJ2-7, the full variable domain reads NAGVMQNPRHLVRRRGQEARLRCSPMKGHSHVYWYRQLPEEGLKFMVYLQKENIIDESGMPKERFSAEFPKEGPSILRIQQVVRGDSAAYFCASSPNGLASYEQYFGPGTRLTVT.

The chain combines TRBV7-9 with TRBJ1-5; no reliable D call. Looked up from germline, CDR1 is SEHNR and CDR2 is FQNEAQ (reference sequence). This CDR3 is 14 amino acids long. Trimming cost V 8 bases and J 4 bases, with 15 bases left between them. In nucleotides, the CDR3 is TGTGCCAGCCCCCCAGATGGTCTTAATCAGCCCCAGCATTTT. This sequence encodes CASPPDGLNQPQHF.

The CDR3 DNA reads as TGTGCCAGCAGTTCCGGACAGGGGGCGAGGCAGCCCCAGCATTTT. Encoded protein: CASSSGQGARQPQHF. The chain carries TRBV27 and TRBJ1-5, with TRBD1 matching over 11 bases. V was clipped by 4 bases and J by 7 bases; unmatched bases: 6. The CDR3 extends over 15 amino acids. Germline V gene lookup returns CDR1 MNHEY and CDR2 SMNVEV (reference sequence).